A selection of T cell receptor beta chains follows, all from one sample in a study of T-cell memory formation after mild COVID-19. TCRdb fed the 5' RACE reads into MiXCR, producing one record per CDR3 protein. The sample yields 300,000 to 350,000 distinct CDR3 sequences, approximately 15% seen once. Sequenced input: PBMCs or a T cell subset sorted from them (not recorded which). The receptor source for this set is a young man who had mild COVID-19 (a few samples of this study predate the infection). Cell type and time point are not known. CDR3s include the opening cysteine and the closing phenylalanine or tryptophan. Each record gives: J gene, V gene, clone size, D gene, CDR3 DNA, CDR3 protein. The D gene is left open where the match is weak. Rows may omit the clone size; those that give it use once, few, many or a size class.

J gene: TRBJ1-1
V gene: TRBV20-1
clone size: few
D gene: .
CDR3 DNA: TGCAGTGCTAGAGAATCGGATGAAGCTTTCTTT
CDR3 protein: CSARESDEAFF

J gene: TRBJ2-1
V gene: TRBV23-1
clone size: many
D gene: TRBD2
CDR3 DNA: TGCGCCAGCAGTCTTATAGCGGGGGGGCCGTGGAATGAGCAGTTCTTC
CDR3 protein: CASSLIAGGPWNEQFF

J gene: TRBJ2-5
V gene: TRBV4-3
clone size: few
D gene: .
CDR3 DNA: TGCGCCAGCAGCCAAAGCCCCCAGGTAGAGAGGACCCAGTACTTC
CDR3 protein: CASSQSPQVERTQYF

J gene: TRBJ2-1
V gene: TRBV6-2/TRBV6-3
clone size: .
D gene: TRBD1
CDR3 DNA: TGTGCCAGCAGCCACAGGGGCGAGGAGCAGTTCTTC
CDR3 protein: CASSHRGEEQFF

J gene: TRBJ1-1
V gene: TRBV7-8
clone size: .
D gene: .
CDR3 DNA: TGTGCCAGCAGCCGACAAGGAACAACTGAAGCTTTCTTT
CDR3 protein: CASSRQGTTEAFF

J gene: TRBJ2-1
V gene: TRBV6-2/TRBV6-3
clone size: few
D gene: .
CDR3 DNA: TGTGCCAGCAGTTACGGCGAACTAGGTAGCTACAATGAGCAGTTCTTC
CDR3 protein: CASSYGELGSYNEQFF

J gene: TRBJ1-2
V gene: TRBV5-4
clone size: .
D gene: .
CDR3 DNA: TGTGCCAGCAGCTTGTTCTGGGGAGGGGTCTATGGCTACACCTTC
CDR3 protein: CASSLFWGGVYGYTF

J gene: TRBJ1-6
V gene: TRBV7-2
clone size: many
D gene: .
CDR3 DNA: TGTGCCAGCAGCTTCAGGGGTAAGGCACCCCTCCACTTT
CDR3 protein: CASSFRGKAPLHF

J gene: TRBJ2-2
V gene: TRBV10-3
clone size: few
D gene: .
CDR3 DNA: TGTGCCTCCCGGCGGAACACCGGGACGGAGAACACCGGGGAGCTGTTTTTT
CDR3 protein: CASRRNTGTENTGELFF

J gene: TRBJ2-3
V gene: TRBV5-1
clone size: .
D gene: .
CDR3 DNA: TGCGCCAGCAGATTCGGGAGTAACACAGATACGCAGTATTTT
CDR3 protein: CASRFGSNTDTQYF

J gene: TRBJ2-1
V gene: TRBV7-9
clone size: many
D gene: .
CDR3 DNA: TGTGCCAGCAGCGGGCTTGGCGAGAATGAGCAGTTCTTC
CDR3 protein: CASSGLGENEQFF

J gene: TRBJ2-2
V gene: TRBV24-1
clone size: few
D gene: .
CDR3 DNA: TGTGCCACCAGCTCTTCCTCGTACACCGGGGAGCTGTTTTTT
CDR3 protein: CATSSSSYTGELFF

J gene: TRBJ1-3
V gene: TRBV28
clone size: .
D gene: .
CDR3 DNA: TGTGCCAGCAGACATTACTCCAGATATGGAAACACCATATATTTT
CDR3 protein: CASRHYSRYGNTIYF

J gene: TRBJ2-7
V gene: TRBV7-9
clone size: .
D gene: TRBD1
CDR3 DNA: TGTGCCAGCAGCCACCGACAGGGGTTCAGGGACGAGCAGTACTTC
CDR3 protein: CASSHRQGFRDEQYF

J gene: TRBJ1-4
V gene: TRBV18
clone size: .
D gene: .
CDR3 DNA: TGTGCCAGCTCACCCGGGGATGTGGAAAAACTGTTTTTT
CDR3 protein: CASSPGDVEKLFF